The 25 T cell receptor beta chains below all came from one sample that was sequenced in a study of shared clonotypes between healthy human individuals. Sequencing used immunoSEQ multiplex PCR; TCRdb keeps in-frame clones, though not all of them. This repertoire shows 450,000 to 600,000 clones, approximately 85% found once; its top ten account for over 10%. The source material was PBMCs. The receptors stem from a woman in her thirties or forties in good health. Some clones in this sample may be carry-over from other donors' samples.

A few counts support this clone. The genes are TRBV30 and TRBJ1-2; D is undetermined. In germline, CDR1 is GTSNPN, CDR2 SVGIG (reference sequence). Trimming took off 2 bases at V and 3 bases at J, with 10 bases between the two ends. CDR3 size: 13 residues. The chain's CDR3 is CAWSLGEYYGYTF. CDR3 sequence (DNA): TGTGCCTGGAGTCTGGGCGAATACTATGGCTACACCTTC. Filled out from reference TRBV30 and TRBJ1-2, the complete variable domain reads SQTIHQWPATLVQPVGSPLSLECTVEGTSNPNLYWYRQAAGRGLQLLFYSVGIGQISSEVPQNLSASRPQDRQFILSSKKLLLSDSGFYLCAWSLGEYYGYTFGSGTRLTVV.

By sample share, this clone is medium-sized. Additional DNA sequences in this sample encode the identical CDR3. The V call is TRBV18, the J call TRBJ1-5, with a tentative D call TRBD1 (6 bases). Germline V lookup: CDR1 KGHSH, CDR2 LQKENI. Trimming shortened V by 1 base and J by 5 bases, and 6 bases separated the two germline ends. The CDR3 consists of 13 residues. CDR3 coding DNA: TGTGCCAGCTCACCACAGGGGGATCAGCCCCAGCATTTT. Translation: CASSPQGDQPQHF.

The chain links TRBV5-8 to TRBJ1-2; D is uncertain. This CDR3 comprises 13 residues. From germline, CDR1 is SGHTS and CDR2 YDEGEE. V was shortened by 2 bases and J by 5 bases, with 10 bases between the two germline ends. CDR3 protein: CASSLLGFYGYTF. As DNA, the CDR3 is TGTGCCAGCAGCTTATTGGGATTTTATGGCTACACCTTC.

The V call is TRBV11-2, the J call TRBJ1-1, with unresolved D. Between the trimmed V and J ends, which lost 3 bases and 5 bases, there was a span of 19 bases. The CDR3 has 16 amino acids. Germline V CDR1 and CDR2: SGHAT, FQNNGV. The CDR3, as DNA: TGTGCCAGCAGCTTGCGAGACAATCCTCTTGGGACTGAAGCTTTCTTT. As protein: CASSLRDNPLGTEAFF. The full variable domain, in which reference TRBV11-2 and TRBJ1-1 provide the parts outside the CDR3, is EAGVAQSPRYKIIEKRQSVAFWCNPISGHATLYWYQQILGQGPKLLIQFQNNGVVDDSQLPKDRFSAERLKGVDSTLKIQPAKLEDSAVYLCASSLRDNPLGTEAFFGQGTRLTVV.

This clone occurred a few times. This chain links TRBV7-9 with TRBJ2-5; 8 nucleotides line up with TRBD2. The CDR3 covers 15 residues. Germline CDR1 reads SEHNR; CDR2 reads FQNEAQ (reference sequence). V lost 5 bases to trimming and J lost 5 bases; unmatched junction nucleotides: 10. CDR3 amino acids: CASSLGWTSRETQYF. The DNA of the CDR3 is TGTGCCAGCAGCCTTGGATGGACTAGCCGGGAGACCCAGTACTTC.

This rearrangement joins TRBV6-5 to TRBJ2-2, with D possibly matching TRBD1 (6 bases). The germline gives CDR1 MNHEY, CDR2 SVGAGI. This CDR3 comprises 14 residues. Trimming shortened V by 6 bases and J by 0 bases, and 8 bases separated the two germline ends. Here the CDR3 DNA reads TGTGCCAGCAGACAGGGCACGAACACCGGGGAGCTGTTTTTT. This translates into CASRQGTNTGELFF.

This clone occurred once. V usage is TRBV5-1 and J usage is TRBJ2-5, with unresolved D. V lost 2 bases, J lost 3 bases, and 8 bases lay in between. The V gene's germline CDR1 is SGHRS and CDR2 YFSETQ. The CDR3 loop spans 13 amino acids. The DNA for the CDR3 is TGCGCCAGCAGCTTAAGGCAAGAAGAGACCCAGTACTTC. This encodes CASSLRQEETQYF.

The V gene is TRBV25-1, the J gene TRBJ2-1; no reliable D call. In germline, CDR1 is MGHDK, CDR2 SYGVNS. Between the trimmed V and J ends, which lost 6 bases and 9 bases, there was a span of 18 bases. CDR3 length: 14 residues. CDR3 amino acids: CASSLFDSSSEQFF. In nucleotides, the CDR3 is TGTGCCAGCAGCCTCTTCGACTCCTCCAGTGAGCAGTTCTTC. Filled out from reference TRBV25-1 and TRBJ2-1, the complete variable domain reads EADIYQTPRYLVIGTGKKITLECSQTMGHDKMYWYQQDPGMELHLIHYSYGVNSTEKGDLSSESTVSRIRTEHFPLTLESARPSHTSQYLCASSLFDSSSEQFFGPGTRLTVL.

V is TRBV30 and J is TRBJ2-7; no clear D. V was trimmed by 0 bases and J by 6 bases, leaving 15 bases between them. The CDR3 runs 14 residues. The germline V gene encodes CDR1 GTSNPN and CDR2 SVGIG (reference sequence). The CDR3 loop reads CAWSVTPLSSEQYF. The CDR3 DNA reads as TGTGCCTGGAGTGTTACCCCTCTCTCGAGCGAGCAGTACTTC.

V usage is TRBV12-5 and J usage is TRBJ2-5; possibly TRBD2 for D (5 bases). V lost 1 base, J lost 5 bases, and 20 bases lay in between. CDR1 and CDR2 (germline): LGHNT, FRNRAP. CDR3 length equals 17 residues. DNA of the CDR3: TGTGCTAGTGGTTTGGCCGGGTCGGGAACCACCTGGGAGACCCAGTACTTC. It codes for CASGLAGSGTTWETQYF.

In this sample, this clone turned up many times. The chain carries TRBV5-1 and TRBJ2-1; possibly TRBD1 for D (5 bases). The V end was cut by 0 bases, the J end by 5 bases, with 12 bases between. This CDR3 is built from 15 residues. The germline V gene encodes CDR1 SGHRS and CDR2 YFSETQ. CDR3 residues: CASSLEGARDNEQFF. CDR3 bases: TGCGCCAGCAGCTTGGAAGGGGCGCGAGACAATGAGCAGTTCTTC. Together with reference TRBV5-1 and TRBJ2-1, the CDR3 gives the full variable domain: KAGVTQTPRYLIKTRGQQVTLSCSPISGHRSVSWYQQTPGQGLQFLFEYFSETQRNKGNFPGRFSGRQFSNSRSEMNVSTLELGDSALYLCASSLEGARDNEQFFGPGTRLTVL.

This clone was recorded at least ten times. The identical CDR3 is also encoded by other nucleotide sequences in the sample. The CDR3, as DNA: TGTGCCAGCAGCCCCTTCGAAGGCCCCTACAATGAGCAGTTCTTC. This sequence encodes CASSPFEGPYNEQFF. The chain is built from TRBV11-3 and TRBJ2-1; no reliable D call. V lost 5 bases and J 2 bases, leaving 13 bases between the germline ends. The CDR3 runs 15 residues. Germline CDR1 is SGHNT and CDR2 is YENEEA.

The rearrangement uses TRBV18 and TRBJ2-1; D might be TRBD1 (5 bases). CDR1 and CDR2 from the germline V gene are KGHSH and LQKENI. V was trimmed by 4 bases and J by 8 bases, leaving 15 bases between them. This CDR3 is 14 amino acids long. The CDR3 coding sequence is TGTGCCAGCTCACGGCCTCTCTCAGGGTATGAGCAGTTCTTC. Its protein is CASSRPLSGYEQFF.

The CDR3 DNA is TGTGCCAGCAGTAGAAGGGTGGTAGCGGGCCCTGCCTACGAGCAGTACTTC. Translating it yields CASSRRVVAGPAYEQYF. The rearrangement uses TRBV27 and TRBJ2-7, with 7 bases that match TRBD2. Unmatched junction bases numbered 15, after V lost 5 bases and J lost 2 bases. From germline, CDR1 is MNHEY and CDR2 SMNVEV (reference sequence). CDR3 length: 17 residues.

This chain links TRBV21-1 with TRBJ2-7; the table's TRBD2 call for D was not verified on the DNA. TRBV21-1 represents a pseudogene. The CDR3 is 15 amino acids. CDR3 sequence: CASSKEGYSFDEQYF. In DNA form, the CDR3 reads TGTGCCAGCAGCAAAGAAGGCTATAGCTTTGACGAGCAGTACTTC.

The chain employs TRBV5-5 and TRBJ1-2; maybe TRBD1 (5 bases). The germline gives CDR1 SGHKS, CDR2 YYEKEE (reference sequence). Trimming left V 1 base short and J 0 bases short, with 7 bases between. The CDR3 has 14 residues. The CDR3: CASSLPGTNYGYTF. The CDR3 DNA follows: TGTGCCAGCAGCTTGCCAGGGACTAACTATGGCTACACCTTC.

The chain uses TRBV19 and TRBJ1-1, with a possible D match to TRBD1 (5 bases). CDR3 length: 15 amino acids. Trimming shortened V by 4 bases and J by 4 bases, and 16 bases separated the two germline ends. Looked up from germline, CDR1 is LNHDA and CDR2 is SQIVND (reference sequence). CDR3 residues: CASSKAAEGVTEAFF. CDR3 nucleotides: TGTGCCAGTAGTAAAGCGGCGGAAGGGGTCACTGAAGCTTTCTTT.

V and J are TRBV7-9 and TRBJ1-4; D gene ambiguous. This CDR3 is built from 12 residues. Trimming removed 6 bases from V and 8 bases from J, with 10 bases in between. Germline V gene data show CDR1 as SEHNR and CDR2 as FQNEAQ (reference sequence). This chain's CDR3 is CASRNLWEKLFF. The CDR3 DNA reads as TGTGCCAGCAGGAACTTGTGGGAAAAACTGTTTTTT.

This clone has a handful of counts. The DNA of the CDR3 is TGTGCCAGCAGCTTGGCTCCGGGGGCGCGTTCCGAGCAGTACTTC. Translation gives CASSLAPGARSEQYF. The rearrangement links TRBV5-5 to TRBJ2-7, with D tentatively TRBD1 or TRBD2 (6 bases each). V lost 0 bases, J lost 6 bases, and 16 bases lay in between. The germline V gene encodes CDR1 SGHKS and CDR2 YYEKEE (reference sequence). This CDR3 is built from 15 residues.

The CDR3: CASSYRDSEAFF. The CDR3 DNA reads TGTGCCAGCAGTTACCGGGACAGCGAAGCTTTCTTT. This rearrangement joins TRBV2 to TRBJ1-1; 7 bases are a match to TRBD1. Trimming cost V 5 bases and J 8 bases; bases outside gene matches: 5. The CDR3 length is 12 residues. The germline gives CDR1 SNHLY, CDR2 FYNNEI.

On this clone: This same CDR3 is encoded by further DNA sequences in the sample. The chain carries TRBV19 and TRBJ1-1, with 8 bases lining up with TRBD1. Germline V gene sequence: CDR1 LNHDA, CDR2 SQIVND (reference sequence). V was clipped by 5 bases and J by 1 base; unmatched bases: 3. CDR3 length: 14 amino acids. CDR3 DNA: TGTGCCAGTAGTCCCGGGACAGGGAACACTGAAGCTTTCTTT. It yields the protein CASSPGTGNTEAFF. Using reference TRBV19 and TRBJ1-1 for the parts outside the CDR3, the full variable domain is DGGITQSPKYLFRKEGQNVTLSCEQNLNHDAMYWYRQDPGQGLRLIYYSQIVNDFQKGDIAEGYSVSREKKESFPLTVTSAQKNPTAFYLCASSPGTGNTEAFFGQGTRLTVV.

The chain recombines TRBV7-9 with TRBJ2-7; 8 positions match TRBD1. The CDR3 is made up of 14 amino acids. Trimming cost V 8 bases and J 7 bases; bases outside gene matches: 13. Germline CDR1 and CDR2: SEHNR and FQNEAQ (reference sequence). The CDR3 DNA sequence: TGTGCCAGCCGCCGTTCAGGGGGCATGTCGGAGCAGTACTTC. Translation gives CASRRSGGMSEQYF.

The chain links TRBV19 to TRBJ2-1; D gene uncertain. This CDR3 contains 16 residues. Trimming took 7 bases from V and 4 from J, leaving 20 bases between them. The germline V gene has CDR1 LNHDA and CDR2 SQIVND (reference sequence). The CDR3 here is CASTSQPGTIYNEQFF. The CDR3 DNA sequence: TGTGCCAGTACTTCCCAACCAGGAACGATTTACAATGAGCAGTTCTTC.

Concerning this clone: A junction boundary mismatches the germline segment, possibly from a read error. CDR3 loop: CAGSQDKGGRDTGELFF. The CDR3 DNA reads as TGTGCCGGCAGCCAAGATAAGGGAGGGCGCGACACCGGGGAGCTGTTTTTT. The chain recombines TRBV14 with TRBJ2-2, with TRBD2 matching 7 bases. CDR1 SGHDN and CDR2 FVKESK come from the germline V gene. The CDR3 has 17 amino acids. Full variable domain (remainder filled in from reference TRBV14 and TRBJ2-2): EAGVTQFPSHSVIEKGQTVTLRCDPISGHDNLYWYRRVMGKEIKFLLHFVKESKQDESGMPNNRFLAERTGGTYSTLKVQPAELEDSGVYFCAGSQDKGGRDTGELFFGEGSRLTVL.

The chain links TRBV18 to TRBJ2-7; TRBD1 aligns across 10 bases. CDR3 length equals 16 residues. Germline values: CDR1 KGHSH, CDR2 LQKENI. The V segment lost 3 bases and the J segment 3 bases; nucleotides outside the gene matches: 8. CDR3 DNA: TGTGCCAGCTCACCCCTCTGGACAGGGGGATTCTACGAGCAGTACTTC. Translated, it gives CASSPLWTGGFYEQYF.